A single sample is the source of the 18 T cell receptor beta chains below, sequenced in a study of cytomegalovirus exposure and HLA in healthy donors. PCR employed 60 Vbeta and 13 Jbeta primers. Sequencing used immunoSEQ multiplex PCR; TCRdb keeps in-frame clones, though not all of them. This table holds around 64,000 clones, around 61% found once. The sequencing sample was made of PBMCs. Source of these receptors: a woman between 45 and 60 years old in good health and CMV-seronegative.

The V gene is TRBV7-6, the J gene TRBJ1-2; TRBD1 agrees at 9 bases. Germline V lookup: CDR1 SGHVS, CDR2 FNYEAQ. The CDR3 is 13 amino acids. V was clipped by 6 bases and J by 8 bases; unmatched bases: 7. As DNA, the CDR3 is TGTGCCAGCAGTTCTGGACAGGGGATCGGCTACACCTTC. It translates to CASSSGQGIGYTF.

The chain has TRBV6-5 and TRBJ2-2; 7 bases agree with TRBD2. Germline CDR1 and CDR2: MNHEY and SVGAGI. J was trimmed by 1 base and V by 6 bases; bases with no gene match: 5. This CDR3 comprises 15 residues. The chain's CDR3 is CASRRGLKNTGELFF. In DNA form, the CDR3 reads TGTGCCAGCAGACGGGGACTAAAGAACACCGGGGAGCTGTTTTTT.

The genes are TRBV9 and TRBJ2-3, with a possible D match to TRBD2 (5 bases). V was cut by 7 bases and J by 2 bases, with 23 bases left in between. The CDR3 runs 17 residues. Germline V lookup: CDR1 SGDLS, CDR2 YYNGEE. The CDR3 sequence is CASGVGRREIATDTQYF. In nucleotides, the CDR3 is TGTGCCAGCGGGGTGGGAAGAAGGGAGATTGCCACAGATACGCAGTATTTT.

This clone was seen a single time. This chain uses TRBV7-2 with TRBJ2-7; tentatively, D is TRBD2 (5 bases). Trimming cost V 5 bases and J 3 bases, with 17 bases left between them. CDR1 is SGHTA, CDR2 FQGNSA, per germline. The CDR3 sequence is 15 residues long. Here the CDR3 DNA reads TGTGCCAGCAGCAACCTTGGGCTAGCAGGCTACGAGCAGTACTTC. It codes for CASSNLGLAGYEQYF.

In its sample, this clone was seen once. The rearrangement links TRBV2 to TRBJ1-5; TRBD1 matches 7 bases. The germline CDR1 and CDR2 sequences are SNHLY and FYNNEI. The CDR3 length is 14 residues. J was trimmed by 6 bases and V by 1 base; bases with no gene match: 3. CDR3 bases: TGTGCCAGCAGTGAAGTGGACAGGACTCAGCCCCAGCATTTT. This translates into CASSEVDRTQPQHF.

V and J are TRBV29-1 and TRBJ2-7, with 12 positions matching TRBD2. V trimming: 7 bases; J trimming: 0 bases; junction bases outside the gene matches: 19. This CDR3 is 19 amino acids long. Germline CDR1 and CDR2: SQVTM and ANQGSEA. CDR3 sequence: CSAAGVLAGGHRSSYEQYF. The CDR3 DNA reads as TGCAGCGCTGCGGGGGTGCTAGCGGGAGGGCACCGGAGCTCCTACGAGCAGTACTTC.

The V and J genes are TRBV25-1 and TRBJ1-1; D not certain. Germline V gene lookup returns CDR1 MGHDK and CDR2 SYGVNS. The CDR3 is made up of 12 amino acids. The germline V and J ends were trimmed by 1 base and 4 bases, with 4 bases remaining between them. The chain's CDR3 is CASSEFSTEAFF. The DNA of the CDR3 is TGTGCCAGCAGTGAATTTAGCACTGAAGCTTTCTTT.

This chain links TRBV28 with TRBJ1-3, with 7 bases matching TRBD1. V gave up 2 bases and J gave up 8 bases; unmatched junction bases: 18. The CDR3 has 18 amino acids. Germline CDR1 reads MDHEN; CDR2 reads SYDVKM. CDR3 region: CASSLARLTGDSGDTIYF. For the CDR3, the DNA is TGTGCCAGCAGTTTAGCCCGGTTGACGGGGGACAGTGGGGACACCATATATTTT. The entire variable domain, with the rest obtained from reference TRBV28 and TRBJ1-3, is as follows: DVKVTQSSRYLVKRTGEKVFLECVQDMDHENMFWYRQDPGLGLRLIYFSYDVKMKEKGDIPEGYSVSREKKERFSLILESASTNQTSMYLCASSLARLTGDSGDTIYFGEGSWLTVV.

This chain uses TRBV7-9 with TRBJ1-1, with a weak D call TRBD1 (5 bases). Trimming stripped 6 bases from V and 3 bases from J, with 26 bases between. CDR3 size: 18 residues. The V gene's germline CDR1 is SEHNR and CDR2 FQNEAQ (reference sequence). The CDR3 bases are TGTGCCAGCAGTTCCGACAGACCAAGGCGGGGGGGGTACACTGAAGCTTTCTTT. This encodes CASSSDRPRRGGYTEAFF.

The J gene is TRBJ2-5, the V gene TRBV20-1; TRBD2 might be the D (5 bases). Germline assignment: CDR1 DFQATT and CDR2 SNEGSKA (reference sequence). This CDR3 region has 11 residues. The chain's CDR3 is CSTLVWETQYF. The CDR3 DNA sequence: TGCAGCACACTAGTTTGGGAGACCCAGTACTTC.

V gene TRBV5-1 combines with J gene TRBJ2-1; 8 bases match TRBD2. Per the germline V gene, CDR1 is SGHRS and CDR2 is YFSETQ. This CDR3 is 15 amino acids long. V was pared by 2 bases and J by 8 bases, with 9 bases of the junction left unmatched. The CDR3 bases are TGCGCCAGCAGCTTCTCCAGCGGGAGTTTCTATGAGCAGTTCTTC. Amino acids: CASSFSSGSFYEQFF.

The chain is built from TRBV7-3 and TRBJ2-7; tentatively, D is TRBD1 (6 bases). V gave up 1 base and J gave up 1 base, with 8 bases separating them. CDR1 is SGHTA and CDR2 is FQGTGA in the germline V gene. The CDR3 runs 14 residues. CDR3 residues: CASSLNRVSYEQYF. Here the CDR3 DNA reads TGTGCCAGCAGCTTAAACAGGGTGTCCTACGAGCAGTACTTC.

This clone was counted a few times. The chain recombines TRBV9 with TRBJ2-5; 7 nucleotides align to TRBD1. The DNA matches TRBJ2-7 better at its end, which makes the J call doubtful. The CDR3 spans 15 residues. Germline V gives CDR1 SGDLS, CDR2 YYNGEE. The CDR3 loop is CASSRRDSKTYEQYF. The CDR3 nucleotides are TGTGCCAGCAGCAGAAGGGACAGTAAAACCTACGAGCAGTACTTC.

This clone was detected only once. CDR3 coding DNA: TGTGCCAGCAGCCCCACTAGCGGGAACTACAATGAGCAGTTCTTC. Its protein is CASSPTSGNYNEQFF. The chain couples TRBV7-2 to TRBJ2-1, with 10 bases aligning to TRBD2. The length of the CDR3 is 15 residues. With V trimmed by 5 bases and J by 3 bases, 4 bases remained unmatched. The germline CDR1 and CDR2 sequences are SGHTA and FQGNSA.

The chain uses TRBV18 and TRBJ2-1; D remains unclear. CDR1 and CDR2 from the germline V gene are KGHSH and LQKENI. This CDR3 comprises 12 residues. V was pared by 3 bases and J by 7 bases, with 7 bases between. The CDR3 region has the DNA TGTGCCAGCTCACCCCAAATGAATGAGCAGTTCTTC. It translates to CASSPQMNEQFF.

The J gene is TRBJ2-3, the V gene TRBV29-1; D may be TRBD2 (6 bases). The germline V gene encodes CDR1 SQVTM and CDR2 ANQGSEA. This CDR3 has 14 amino acids. The germline V and J ends were trimmed by 7 bases and 1 base, with 15 bases remaining between them. The CDR3 nucleotides are TGCAGCGCCCGGGGAGGCAGGGGCACAGATACGCAGTATTTT. It yields the protein CSARGGRGTDTQYF.

The rearrangement joins TRBV19 to TRBJ2-7; 9 nucleotides agree with TRBD1. Germline trimming cut 4 bases from V and 0 bases from J; bases unmatched to any gene: 7. The CDR3 is 16 amino acids. CDR1 is LNHDA, CDR2 SQIVND, per germline (reference sequence). The CDR3 sequence: CASSNRGRSPSYEQYF. For the CDR3, the DNA is TGTGCCAGTAGTAACAGGGGGCGATCTCCCTCCTACGAGCAGTACTTC. The variable domain in full, with the rest retrieved from reference TRBV19 and TRBJ2-7, is DGGITQSPKYLFRKEGQNVTLSCEQNLNHDAMYWYRQDPGQGLRLIYYSQIVNDFQKGDIAEGYSVSREKKESFPLTVTSAQKNPTAFYLCASSNRGRSPSYEQYFGPGTRLTVT.

In its sample, this clone is medium-sized (0.01 to 0.1%). This sequence joins TRBV7-8 and TRBJ2-7, with 7 bases fitting TRBD2. The CDR3 is 14 residues long. Germline CDR1 is SGHVS and CDR2 is FQNEAQ. Trimming at V came to 4 bases and at J to 2 bases, leaving 5 bases not matched to a gene. The CDR3: CASSSRDYPYEQYF. In DNA, the CDR3 is TGTGCCAGCAGCTCGAGGGACTACCCCTACGAGCAGTACTTC.